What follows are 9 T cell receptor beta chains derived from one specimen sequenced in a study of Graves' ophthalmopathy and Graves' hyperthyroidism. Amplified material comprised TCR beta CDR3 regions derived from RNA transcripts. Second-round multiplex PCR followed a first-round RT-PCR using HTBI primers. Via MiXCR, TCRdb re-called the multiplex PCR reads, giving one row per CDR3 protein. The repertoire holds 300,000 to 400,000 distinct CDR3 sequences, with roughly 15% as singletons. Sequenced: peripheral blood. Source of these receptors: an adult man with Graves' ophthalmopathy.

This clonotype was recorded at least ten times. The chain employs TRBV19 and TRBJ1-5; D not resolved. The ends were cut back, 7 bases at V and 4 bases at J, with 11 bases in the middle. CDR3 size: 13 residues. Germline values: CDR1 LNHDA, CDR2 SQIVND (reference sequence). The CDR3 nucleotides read TGTGCCAGTAACAAACCGGGTAATCAGCCCCAGCATTTT. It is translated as CASNKPGNQPQHF.

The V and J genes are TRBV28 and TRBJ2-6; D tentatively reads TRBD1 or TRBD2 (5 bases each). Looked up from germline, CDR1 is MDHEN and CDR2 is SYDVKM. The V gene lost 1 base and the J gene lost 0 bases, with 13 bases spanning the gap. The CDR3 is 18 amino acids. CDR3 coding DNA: TGTGCCAGCAGTTTATATTCCGGGGCAAGCTCTGGGGCCAACGTCCTGACTTTC. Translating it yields CASSLYSGASSGANVLTF.

The CDR3 loop is CASSYSRQAGELFF. In DNA, the CDR3 is TGTGCCAGCAGTTACTCCCGACAAGCCGGGGAGCTGTTTTTT. The chain employs TRBV6-5 and TRBJ2-2; D call uncertain. Trimming left V 0 bases short and J 6 bases short, with 8 bases between. The CDR3 is 14 amino acids. The germline V gene has CDR1 MNHEY and CDR2 SVGAGI.

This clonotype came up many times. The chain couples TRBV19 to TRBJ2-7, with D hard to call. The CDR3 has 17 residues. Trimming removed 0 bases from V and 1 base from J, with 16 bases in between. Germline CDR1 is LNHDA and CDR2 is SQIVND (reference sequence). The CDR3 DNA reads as TGTGCCAGTAGTATAGATCTCCTTCTCGGTGGGTCCTACGAGCAGTACTTC. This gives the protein CASSIDLLLGGSYEQYF.

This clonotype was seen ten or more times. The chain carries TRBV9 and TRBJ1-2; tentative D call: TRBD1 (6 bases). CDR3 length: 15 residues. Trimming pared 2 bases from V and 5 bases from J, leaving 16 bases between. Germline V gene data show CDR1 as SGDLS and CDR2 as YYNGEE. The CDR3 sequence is CASSVRAGAGYGYTF. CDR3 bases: TGTGCCAGCAGCGTCAGAGCGGGGGCTGGGTATGGCTACACCTTC.

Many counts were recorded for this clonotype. The CDR3 DNA reads as TGTGCCAGCAGTTTACGGGGGGGAGGCTGGGAGAACACTGAAGCTTTCTTT. Translation gives CASSLRGGGWENTEAFF. The chain employs TRBV28 and TRBJ1-1; weak D call: TRBD1 (5 bases). Between the trimmed V and J ends, which lost 2 bases and 1 base, there was a span of 17 bases. The CDR3 runs to 17 residues. Germline CDR1 and CDR2: MDHEN and SYDVKM.

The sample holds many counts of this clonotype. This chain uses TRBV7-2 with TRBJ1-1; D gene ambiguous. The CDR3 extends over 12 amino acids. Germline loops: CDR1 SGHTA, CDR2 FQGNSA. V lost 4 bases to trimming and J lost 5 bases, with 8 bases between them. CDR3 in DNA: TGTGCCAGCAGCTCGAGAAGTACTGAAGCTTTCTTT. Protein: CASSSRSTEAFF.

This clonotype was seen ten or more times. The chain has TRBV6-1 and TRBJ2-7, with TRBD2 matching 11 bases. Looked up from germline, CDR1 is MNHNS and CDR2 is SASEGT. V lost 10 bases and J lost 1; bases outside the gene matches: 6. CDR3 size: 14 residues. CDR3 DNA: TGTGCCACCAAACTAGCGGGGGATTCCTACGAGCAGTACTTC. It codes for CATKLAGDSYEQYF.

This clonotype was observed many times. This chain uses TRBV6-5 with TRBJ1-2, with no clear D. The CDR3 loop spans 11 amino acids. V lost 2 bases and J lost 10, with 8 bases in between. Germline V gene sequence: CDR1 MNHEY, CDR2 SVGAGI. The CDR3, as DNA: TGTGCCAGCAGTTACGTCGGGCACTACACCTTC. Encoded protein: CASSYVGHYTF.